This T cell receptor beta chain stems from a study of shared clonotypes between healthy human individuals. This table comes from immunoSEQ multiplex PCR, and its TCRdb copy is limited to in-frame clones, with some not included. This table holds approximately 2,000,000 clones, just under 95% found once. Per the germline V gene, CDR1 is SGHKS and CDR2 is YYEKEE (reference sequence). The trim removed 4 bases at V and 4 bases at J, leaving 10 bases unmatched. This CDR3 spans 15 amino acids. The sequenced material came from naive CD4+ T cells from PBMCs. Specified subset: CD45RA+ positively selected. This clonotype was sampled from a man between 18 and 29 years old in good health. Some clones in this sample may be carry-over from other donors' samples. The chain links TRBV5-5 to TRBJ1-2; 7 nucleotides agree with TRBD1. CDR3 nucleotides: TGTGCCAGCAGCCCCCGGGAGGGGGCTCCCTATGGCTACACCTTC. Translated, it gives CASSPREGAPYGYTF.